The clone carrying this TCR beta chain occurred once. These data originate in a study of blood T cell repertoires in COVID-19. Study context: From T cells, B-cell-depleted T cells, or PBMCs came the material, which was cDNA or gDNA.

The V gene end was trimmed by 5 bases and the J gene end by 7 bases; junction bases not matched to a gene: 9. The germline V gene has CDR1 PRHDT and CDR2 FYEKMQ (reference sequence). This CDR3 has 15 amino acids. The table came from immunoSEQ multiplex PCR; TCRdb's copy has only in-frame clones and leaves some out. The data contain 150,000 to 200,000 clones, roughly 90% of them singletons. The specimen sequenced was peripheral blood. The chain has TRBV13 and TRBJ2-7, with TRBD2 identical over 12 bases. The receptor's source is a man aged 55 to 70 with acute or convalescent COVID-19. The CDR3 is CASSLGLAGTREQYF. CDR3 sequence (DNA): TGTGCCAGCAGCCTTGGACTAGCGGGGACTAGGGAGCAGTACTTC. Full variable domain (rest looked up from reference TRBV13 and TRBJ2-7): AAGVIQSPRHLIKEKRETATLKCYPIPRHDTVYWYQQGPGQDPQFLISFYEKMQSDKGSIPDRFSAQQFSDYHSELNMSSLELGDSALYFCASSLGLAGTREQYFGPGTRLTVT.